This T cell receptor (beta chain) was recovered during a study of Tregs in tolerant kidney transplant recipients. Produced via immunoSEQ multiplex PCR; TCRdb's table is partial and in-frame only. Seen here are under 300,000 clones, roughly four fifths observed once, and the top ten hold approximately 0.69%. This CDR3 is 15 amino acids long. V lost 4 bases, J lost 7 bases, and 11 bases stayed unmatched. Per the germline V gene, CDR1 is SGHTA and CDR2 is FQGNSA. Input material: CD4+ T cells from blood. The chain has TRBV7-2 and TRBJ2-7, with 9 bases identical to TRBD2. This clonotype originated in a human donor in good health. In nucleotides, the CDR3 is TGTGCCAGCAGCTGGGAGATAGCGGGGGTAAGGGAGCAGTACTTC. The encoded protein is CASSWEIAGVREQYF. The variable domain in full, completed from reference TRBV7-2 and TRBJ2-7, reads GAGVSQSPSNKVTEKGKDVELRCDPISGHTALYWYRQSLGQGLEFLIYFQGNSAPDKSGLPSDRFSAERTGGSVSTLTIQRTQQEDSAVYLCASSWEIAGVREQYFGPGTRLTVT.